The rows below give T cell receptor beta chains drawn from one sample of a study of T cell changes during pregnancy in multiple sclerosis. Only in-frame clones appear in the TCRdb table, and some are missing; sequencing was by immunoSEQ multiplex PCR. Of around 44,000 clones listed, around 90% are singletons. Sequenced material: CD8+ T cells from peripheral blood mononuclear cells, taken in the first trimester of pregnancy. These receptor sequences come from a female donor with multiple sclerosis, enrolled in a pregnancy study. Each CDR3 is given with its conserved first and last residue. D genes are given only for firm matches. Clone size appears in some rows only: once, few, many, or a class for an expanded clone.

>.|TRBJ2-7|.|TRBV29-1
CSVEWAGDYEQYF
TGCAGCGTTGAGTGGGCAGGGGACTACGAGCAGTACTTC
>.|TRBJ2-2|.|TRBV27
CATHRGGELLGTGELFF
TGTGCCACCCATAGGGGGGGGGAATTGCTTGGGACCGGGGAGCTGTTTTTT
>TRBD2|TRBJ2-2|.|TRBV4-1
CASSPPLLAGEASGELFF
TGCGCCAGCAGCCCCCCGCTGTTAGCGGGAGAAGCATCCGGGGAGCTGTTTTTT
>.|TRBJ2-1|.|TRBV6-5
CASRPGGPNEQFF
TGTGCCAGCCGGCCCGGGGGGCCCAATGAGCAGTTCTTC
>.|TRBJ1-2|.|TRBV21-1
CARRDSYGYTF
TGTGCCAGAAGGGACTCCTATGGCTACACCTTC
>.|TRBJ2-1|.|TRBV4-1
CASSQEDSRSYNEQFF
TGCGCCAGCAGCCAAGAGGACTCGAGAAGCTACAATGAGCAGTTCTTC
>.|TRBJ1-2|.|TRBV6-4
CASSPGESYGYTF
TGTGCCAGCAGCCCCGGGGAGTCCTATGGCTACACCTTC
>TRBD2|TRBJ2-1|.|TRBV2
CASKGTSGGKAYNEQFF
TGTGCCAGCAAAGGGACTAGCGGGGGTAAGGCCTACAATGAGCAGTTCTTC
>.|TRBJ2-5|many|TRBV5-1
CASSPAVRKETQYF
TGCGCCAGCAGCCCAGCGGTGCGGAAAGAGACCCAGTACTTC
>TRBD2|TRBJ2-1|.|TRBV5-6
CASSGGWTSAEQFF
TGTGCCAGCAGCGGGGGCTGGACTAGCGCCGAGCAGTTCTTC
>.|TRBJ2-3|once|TRBV27
CASSFWASSTDTQYF
TGTGCCAGCAGTTTTTGGGCCTCTAGCACAGATACGCAGTATTTT
>TRBD2|TRBJ2-1|once|TRBV5-1
CASSLSPVFGGGENEQFF
TGCGCCAGCAGCTTGTCTCCAGTTTTTGGCGGGGGGGAGAATGAGCAGTTCTTC
>.|TRBJ2-1|.|TRBV14
CASSHLNEQFF
TGTGCCAGCAGCCATCTCAATGAGCAGTTCTTC
>.|TRBJ2-1|.|TRBV7-9
CASSLLGLAGNEQFF
TGTGCCAGCAGCTTACTCGGACTCGCCGGCAATGAGCAGTTCTTC
>TRBD1|TRBJ2-5|.|TRBV5-6
CASSWINRGETQYF
TGTGCCAGCAGCTGGATAAACAGGGGAGAGACCCAGTACTTC
>TRBD2|TRBJ2-5|.|TRBV5-8
CASSGGTSGGETQYF
TGTGCCAGCAGCGGAGGGACTAGCGGGGGAGAGACCCAGTACTTC
>.|TRBJ2-2|few|TRBV5-8
CASSLIRGAGTGELFF
TGTGCCAGCAGCTTGATACGGGGTGCGGGCACCGGGGAGCTGTTTTTT
>TRBD1|TRBJ2-7|.|TRBV6-5
CASSYEPGQHAISF
TGTGCCAGCAGTTACGAGCCGGGACAGCACGCTATTAGCTTC
>TRBD1|TRBJ2-3|.|TRBV19
CASTPQGQGGSVTDTQYF
TGTGCCAGTACCCCGCAGGGACAGGGGGGAAGTGTCACAGATACGCAGTATTTT
>.|TRBJ2-7|.|TRBV21-1
CASLKEEKYEQYF
TGTGCCAGCCTCAAGGAGGAGAAATACGAGCAGTACTTC
>.|TRBJ2-1|.|TRBV4-1
CASSQAGGADYEQFF
TGCGCCAGCAGCCAAGCTGGGGGCGCAGATTACGAGCAGTTCTTC
>.|TRBJ1-5|.|TRBV7-9
CASSLGRDYYSNQPQHF
TGTGCCAGCAGCTTAGGACGGGACTACTATAGCAATCAGCCCCAGCATTTT